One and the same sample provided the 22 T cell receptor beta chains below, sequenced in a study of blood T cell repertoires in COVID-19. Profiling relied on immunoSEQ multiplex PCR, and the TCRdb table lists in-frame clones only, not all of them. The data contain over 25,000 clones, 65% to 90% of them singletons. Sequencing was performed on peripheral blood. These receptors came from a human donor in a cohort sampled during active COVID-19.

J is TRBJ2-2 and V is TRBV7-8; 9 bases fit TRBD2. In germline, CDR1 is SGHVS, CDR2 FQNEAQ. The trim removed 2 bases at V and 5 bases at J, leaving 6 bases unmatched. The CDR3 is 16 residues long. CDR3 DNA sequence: TGTGCCAGCAGCTTAACAAGCGGGGGGAGTACCGGGGAGCTGTTTTTT. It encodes CASSLTSGGSTGELFF.

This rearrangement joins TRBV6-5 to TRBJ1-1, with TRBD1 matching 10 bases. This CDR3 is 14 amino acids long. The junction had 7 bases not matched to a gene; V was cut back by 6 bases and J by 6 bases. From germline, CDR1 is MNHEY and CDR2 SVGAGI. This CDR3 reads CASSPTGGTSEAFF. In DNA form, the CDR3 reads TGTGCCAGCAGCCCGACAGGGGGCACTTCTGAAGCTTTCTTT.

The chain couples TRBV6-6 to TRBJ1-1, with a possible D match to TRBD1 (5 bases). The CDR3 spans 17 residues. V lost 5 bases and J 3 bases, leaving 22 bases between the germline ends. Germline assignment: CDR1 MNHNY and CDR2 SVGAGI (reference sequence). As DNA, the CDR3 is TGTGCCAGCAGTCCCGCGGGACCTTATCAGGGACACACTGAAGCTTTCTTT. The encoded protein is CASSPAGPYQGHTEAFF.

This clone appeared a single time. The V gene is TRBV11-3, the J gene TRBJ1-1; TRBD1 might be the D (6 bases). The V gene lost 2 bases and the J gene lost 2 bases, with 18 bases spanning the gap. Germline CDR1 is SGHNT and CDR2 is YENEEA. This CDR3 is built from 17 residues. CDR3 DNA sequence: TGTGCCAGCAGCTTACCCTTCAGGGAGGGGGAAAACACTGAAGCTTTCTTT. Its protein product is CASSLPFREGENTEAFF. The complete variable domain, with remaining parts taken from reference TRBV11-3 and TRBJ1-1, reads EAGVVQSPRYKIIEKKQPVAFWCNPISGHNTLYWYLQNLGQGPELLIRYENEEAVDDSQLPKDRFSAERLKGVDSTLKIQPAELGDSAVYLCASSLPFREGENTEAFFGQGTRLTVV.

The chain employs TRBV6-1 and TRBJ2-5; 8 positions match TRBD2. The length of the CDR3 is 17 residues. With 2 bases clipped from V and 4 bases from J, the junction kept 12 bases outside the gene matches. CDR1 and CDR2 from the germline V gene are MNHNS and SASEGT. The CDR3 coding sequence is TGTGCCAGCAGTGAAAACCTCCTTCGGGGGGGACGAGAGACCCAGTACTTC. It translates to CASSENLLRGGRETQYF.

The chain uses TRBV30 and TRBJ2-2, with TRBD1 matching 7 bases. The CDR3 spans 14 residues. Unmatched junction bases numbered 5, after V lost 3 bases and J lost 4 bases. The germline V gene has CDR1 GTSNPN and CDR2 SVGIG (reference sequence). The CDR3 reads CAWRKGQSTGELFF. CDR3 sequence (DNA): TGTGCCTGGAGAAAGGGACAGAGCACCGGGGAGCTGTTTTTT.

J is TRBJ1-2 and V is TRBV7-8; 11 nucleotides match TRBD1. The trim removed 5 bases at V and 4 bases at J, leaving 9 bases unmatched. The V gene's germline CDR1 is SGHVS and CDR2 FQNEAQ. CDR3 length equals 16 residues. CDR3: CASSPGTGGTFYGYTF. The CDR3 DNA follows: TGTGCCAGCAGCCCGGGGACAGGGGGTACGTTCTATGGCTACACCTTC.

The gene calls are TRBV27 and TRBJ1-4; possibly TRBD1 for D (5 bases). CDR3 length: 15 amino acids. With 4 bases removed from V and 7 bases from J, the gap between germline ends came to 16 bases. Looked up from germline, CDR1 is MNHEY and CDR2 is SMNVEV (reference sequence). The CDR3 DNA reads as TGTGCCAGCAGTTCAGGGTCCGGTTTAGGTGAAAAACTGTTTTTT. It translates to CASSSGSGLGEKLFF.

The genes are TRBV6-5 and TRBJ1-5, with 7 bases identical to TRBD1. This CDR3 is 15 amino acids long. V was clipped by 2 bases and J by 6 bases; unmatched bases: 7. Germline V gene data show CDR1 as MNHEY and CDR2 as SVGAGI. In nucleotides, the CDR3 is TGTGCCAGCAGTTACGCCCAGGGGGGTGGTCAGCCCCAGCATTTT. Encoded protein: CASSYAQGGGQPQHF.

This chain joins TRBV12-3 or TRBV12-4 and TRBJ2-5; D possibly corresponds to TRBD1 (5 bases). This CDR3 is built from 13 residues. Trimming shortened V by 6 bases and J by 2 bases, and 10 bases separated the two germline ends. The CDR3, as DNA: TGTGCCAGCAGCCGTGGACAACAAGAGACCCAGTACTTC. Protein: CASSRGQQETQYF.

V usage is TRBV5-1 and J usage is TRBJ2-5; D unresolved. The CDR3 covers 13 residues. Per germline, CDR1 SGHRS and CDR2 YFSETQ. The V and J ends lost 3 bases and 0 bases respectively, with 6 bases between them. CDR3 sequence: CASSSLYQETQYF. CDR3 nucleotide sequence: TGCGCCAGCAGCTCTTTGTACCAAGAGACCCAGTACTTC.

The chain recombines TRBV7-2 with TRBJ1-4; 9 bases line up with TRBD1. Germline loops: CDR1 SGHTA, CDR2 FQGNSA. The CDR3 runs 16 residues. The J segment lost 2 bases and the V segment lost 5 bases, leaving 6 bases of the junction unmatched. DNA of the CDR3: TGTGCCAGCAGCCGGGACAGGGCGTTGACTAATGAAAAACTGTTTTTT. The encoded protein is CASSRDRALTNEKLFF.

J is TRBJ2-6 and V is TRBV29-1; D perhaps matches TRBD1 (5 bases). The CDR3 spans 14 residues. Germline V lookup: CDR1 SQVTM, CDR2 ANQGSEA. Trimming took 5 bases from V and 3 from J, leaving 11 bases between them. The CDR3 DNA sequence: TGCAGCGTTCTGACAGTTAATGGGGCCAACGTCCTGACTTTC. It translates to CSVLTVNGANVLTF.

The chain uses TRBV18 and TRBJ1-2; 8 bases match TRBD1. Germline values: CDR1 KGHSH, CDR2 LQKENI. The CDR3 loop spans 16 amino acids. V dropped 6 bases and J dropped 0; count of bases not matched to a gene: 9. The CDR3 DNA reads TGTGCCAGCTCTTCATCGCAGGGGGCGGCTAACTATGGCTACACCTTC. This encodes CASSSSQGAANYGYTF.

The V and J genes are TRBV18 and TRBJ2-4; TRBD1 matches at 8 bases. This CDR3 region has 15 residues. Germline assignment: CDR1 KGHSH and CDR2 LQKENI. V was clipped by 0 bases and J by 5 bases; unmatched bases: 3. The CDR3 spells CASSPPQGAQNIQYF. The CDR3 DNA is TGTGCCAGCTCACCACCGCAGGGGGCCCAAAACATTCAGTACTTC.

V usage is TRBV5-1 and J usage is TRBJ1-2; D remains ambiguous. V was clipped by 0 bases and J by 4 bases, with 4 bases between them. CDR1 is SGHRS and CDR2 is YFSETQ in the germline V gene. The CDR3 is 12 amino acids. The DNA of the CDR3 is TGCGCCAGCAGCTTGGCAGGCTATGGCTACACCTTC. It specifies CASSLAGYGYTF.

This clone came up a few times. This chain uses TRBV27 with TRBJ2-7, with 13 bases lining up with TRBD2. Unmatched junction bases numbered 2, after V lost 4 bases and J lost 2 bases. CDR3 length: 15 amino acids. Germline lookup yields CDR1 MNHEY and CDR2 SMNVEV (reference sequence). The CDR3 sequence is CASSSLAGGPYEQYF. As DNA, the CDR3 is TGTGCCAGCAGTTCACTAGCGGGGGGGCCCTACGAGCAGTACTTC.

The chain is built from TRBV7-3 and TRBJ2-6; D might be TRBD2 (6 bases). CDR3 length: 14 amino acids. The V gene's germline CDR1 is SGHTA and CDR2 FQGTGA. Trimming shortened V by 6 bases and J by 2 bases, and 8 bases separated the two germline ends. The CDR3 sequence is CASSWGAGANVLTF. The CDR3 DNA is TGTGCCAGCAGTTGGGGGGCTGGGGCCAACGTCCTGACTTTC. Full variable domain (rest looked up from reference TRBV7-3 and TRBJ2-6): GAGVSQTPSNKVTEKGKYVELRCDPISGHTALYWYRQSLGQGPEFLIYFQGTGAADDSGLPNDRFFAVRPEGSVSTLKIQRTERGDSAVYLCASSWGAGANVLTFGAGSRLTVL.

The CDR3 sequence is CASSLTGGVGSPLHF. The CDR3 DNA sequence: TGTGCCAGCAGCTTGACCGGGGGGGTCGGTTCACCCCTCCACTTT. The chain is built from TRBV5-6 and TRBJ1-6, with D possibly matching TRBD1 (5 bases). The CDR3 extends over 15 amino acids. V was pared by 1 base and J by 9 bases, with 14 bases between. Germline V CDR1 and CDR2: SGHDT, YYEEEE.

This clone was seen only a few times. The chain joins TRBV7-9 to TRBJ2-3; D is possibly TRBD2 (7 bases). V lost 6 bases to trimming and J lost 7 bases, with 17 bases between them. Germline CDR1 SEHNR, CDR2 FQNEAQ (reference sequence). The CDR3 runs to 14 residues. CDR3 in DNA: TGTGCCAGCAGTTCCCGGGGGGCCATTTATACGCAGTATTTT. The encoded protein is CASSSRGAIYTQYF.

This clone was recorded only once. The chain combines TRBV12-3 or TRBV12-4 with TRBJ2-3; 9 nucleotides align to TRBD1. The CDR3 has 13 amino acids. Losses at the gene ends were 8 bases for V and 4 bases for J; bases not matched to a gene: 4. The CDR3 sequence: CASVRTGADTQYF. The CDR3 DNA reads TGTGCCAGCGTTAGGACAGGGGCAGATACGCAGTATTTT.

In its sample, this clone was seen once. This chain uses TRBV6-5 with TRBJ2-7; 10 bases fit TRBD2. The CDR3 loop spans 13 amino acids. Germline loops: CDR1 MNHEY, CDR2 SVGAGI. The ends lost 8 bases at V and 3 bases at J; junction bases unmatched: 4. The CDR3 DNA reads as TGTGCCAGCGGGTCTAGCGGGGGCTACGAGCAGTACTTC. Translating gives CASGSSGGYEQYF.